What follows are 6 T cell receptor beta chains derived from one specimen sequenced in a study of vaccination effects on CD4 cells after COVID-19. No antigens are known for them. The repertoire was sequenced with immunoSEQ multiplex PCR; TCRdb's copy has only in-frame clones and lacks some. The sample records some 77,000 clones, roughly 78% being singletons. Expansion of antigen-specific CD4+ T cells with viral peptide pools was carried out by the ViraFEST assay before sequencing. Cells that had been cultured for 10 days were the source of isolated CD4+ T cells. No vaccinee had earlier SARS-CoV-2 infection, and nucleocapsid antibodies were negative. The sequences come from CD4+ T cells from PBMCs cultured with HCoV-OC43 spike peptides, collected before COVID-19 vaccination. Subset indicated: HCoV-OC43 spike overlapping peptide pool stimulation. Every receptor here comes from a human donor who received a COVID-19 vaccine.

The V call is TRBV5-1, the J call TRBJ1-2, with TRBD1 matching 7 bases. Germline V gene sequence: CDR1 SGHRS, CDR2 YFSETQ. The CDR3 runs 14 residues. Unmatched junction bases numbered 3, after V lost 4 bases and J lost 0 bases. This CDR3 is CASSPGTANYGYTF. The CDR3 DNA follows: TGCGCCAGCAGCCCCGGGACAGCTAACTATGGCTACACCTTC.

The chain links TRBV14 to TRBJ2-2; 9 bases are a match to TRBD1. Germline-derived CDR1 and CDR2 are SGHDN and FVKESK. This CDR3 is built from 16 residues. The ends lost 5 bases at V and 5 bases at J; junction bases unmatched: 9. In DNA form, the CDR3 reads TGTGCCAGCAGCGCACAGGGGGCGCTTCGTACCGGGGAGCTGTTTTTT. It translates to CASSAQGALRTGELFF.

The gene calls are TRBV18 and TRBJ2-7; TRBD1 is a possible D gene (6 bases). V lost 5 bases and J 4 bases, leaving 9 bases between the germline ends. Germline V lookup: CDR1 KGHSH, CDR2 LQKENI. The CDR3 loop spans 12 amino acids. The CDR3: CASSEGGYEQYV. As DNA, the CDR3 is TGTGCCAGCTCAGAAGGGGGTTACGAGCAGTACGTC.

The DNA for the CDR3 is TGTGCCATCAGACCGGCGGCCCAAGAGACCCAGTACTTC. This sequence encodes CAIRPAAQETQYF. The chain employs TRBV10-3 and TRBJ2-5; D is uncertain. The CDR3 sequence is 13 residues long. Trimming stripped 6 bases from V and 1 base from J, with 9 bases between. Germline V gene sequence: CDR1 ENHRY, CDR2 SYGVKD.

The V call is TRBV5-1, the J call TRBJ1-2; 8 bases line up with TRBD1. J lost 7 bases, V lost 2 bases, and 13 bases had no gene match. The CDR3 extends over 16 amino acids. Germline CDR1 SGHRS, CDR2 YFSETQ. Written as DNA, the CDR3 is TGCGCCAGCAGCTTTTCAGGGGGCAGAGTTTGGGGTGGCTACACCTTC. This encodes CASSFSGGRVWGGYTF.

V and J are TRBV30 and TRBJ1-2, with D unresolved. Germline V gene sequence: CDR1 GTSNPN, CDR2 SVGIG (reference sequence). Trimming shortened V by 5 bases and J by 0 bases, and 25 bases separated the two germline ends. The CDR3 runs to 18 residues. This CDR3 is CAWPLAPRAPIPNYGYTF. The DNA of the CDR3 is TGTGCCTGGCCCCTAGCTCCCCGGGCCCCCATTCCTAACTATGGCTACACCTTC.